Here is one TCR beta chain with its context. The CDR3 has 15 amino acids. J lost 7 bases, V lost 0 bases, and 8 bases had no gene match. Germline assignment: CDR1 SGHTA and CDR2 FQGNSA. This table comes from immunoSEQ multiplex PCR, and its TCRdb copy is limited to in-frame clones, with some not included. This repertoire shows 90,000 to 95,000 clones, about 87% found once; its top ten account for roughly 4%. This entry belongs to a study of OX40 agonist ivuxolimab in advanced cancers. Sequencing was performed on CD4+ or CD8+ T cells sorted from blood, taken in a trial of the OX40 agonist ivuxolimab. The chain uses TRBV7-2 and TRBJ1-2, with TRBD1 identical over 7 bases. This receptor was identified in an adult with an advanced solid tumor such as melanoma, head and neck, liver or kidney cancer. CDR3 protein: CASSLAGQGGLGYTF. The CDR3 DNA is TGTGCCAGCAGCTTAGCGGGGCAGGGGGGTCTTGGCTACACCTTC.